The 7 T cell receptor beta chains given below trace back to one sample, sequenced in a study of blood T cell repertoires in COVID-19. TCRdb's table, derived via immunoSEQ multiplex PCR, lists solely in-frame clones and lacks some. The data show tens of thousands of clones, roughly 84% seen once. The sample taken for sequencing was peripheral blood. The origin of the receptors is a man aged 50 or older with active COVID-19.

This chain links TRBV28 with TRBJ1-4; tentative D call: TRBD1 (5 bases). Trimming pared 2 bases from V and 8 bases from J, leaving 9 bases between. This CDR3 contains 13 residues. The germline gives CDR1 MDHEN, CDR2 SYDVKM. The CDR3 protein is CASSLQGQEKLFF. CDR3 coding DNA: TGTGCCAGCAGTTTACAGGGTCAGGAAAAACTGTTTTTT.

This sequence joins TRBV28 and TRBJ1-5; 7 bases agree with TRBD1. With 5 bases clipped from V and 7 bases from J, the junction kept 5 bases outside the gene matches. CDR1 MDHEN and CDR2 SYDVKM come from the germline V gene. The CDR3 contains 13 residues. CDR3 sequence: CASSRQGGQPQHF. The DNA for the CDR3 is TGTGCCAGCAGTCGACAGGGCGGACAGCCCCAGCATTTT.

The gene calls are TRBV6-5 and TRBJ1-2; D gene unclear. The CDR3 totals 15 residues. V was shortened by 0 bases and J by 2 bases, with 10 bases between the two germline ends. From germline, CDR1 is MNHEY and CDR2 SVGAGI. DNA for the CDR3: TGTGCCAGCAGTTACTCGCCGAGAACGAACTATGGCTACACCTTC. Translation: CASSYSPRTNYGYTF.

This clone appeared a few times. This rearrangement joins TRBV19 to TRBJ1-2; D gene uncertain. The CDR3 loop spans 15 amino acids. With 6 bases removed from V and 8 bases from J, the gap between germline ends came to 22 bases. Germline assignment: CDR1 LNHDA and CDR2 SQIVND (reference sequence). The DNA for the CDR3 is TGTGCCAGTAGCCAAACGAACCTGCAGGCCCGAGGCTACACCTTC. It yields the protein CASSQTNLQARGYTF.

The genes are TRBV5-1 and TRBJ2-3; weak D call: TRBD1 (6 bases). CDR3 length: 16 residues. V lost 7 bases and J lost 2, with 20 bases in between. CDR1 is SGHRS and CDR2 is YFSETQ in the germline V gene. CDR3 nucleotides: TGCGCCAGCTCTGGGGGAACAGGGACCTCCACAGATACGCAGTATTTT. Its protein is CASSGGTGTSTDTQYF.

Only a few counts were recorded for this clone. This chain links TRBV24-1 with TRBJ1-3; D unclear. The germline V and J ends were trimmed by 0 bases and 3 bases, with 2 bases remaining between them. The germline CDR1 and CDR2 sequences are KGHDR and SFDVKD. The CDR3 is 13 amino acids. This chain's CDR3 is CATSDLLGNTIYF. The CDR3 DNA sequence: TGTGCCACCAGTGATTTGCTTGGAAACACCATATATTTT.

This clone was picked up one time. Here the CDR3 reads CASSSGFGEAFF. The CDR3 DNA reads as TGTGCCAGCAGTTCGGGGTTCGGTGAAGCTTTCTTT. The chain uses TRBV7-9 and TRBJ1-1; D not certain. Trimming cost V 6 bases and J 7 bases, with 12 bases left between them. Germline V gene lookup returns CDR1 SEHNR and CDR2 FQNEAQ (reference sequence). CDR3 length equals 12 residues.